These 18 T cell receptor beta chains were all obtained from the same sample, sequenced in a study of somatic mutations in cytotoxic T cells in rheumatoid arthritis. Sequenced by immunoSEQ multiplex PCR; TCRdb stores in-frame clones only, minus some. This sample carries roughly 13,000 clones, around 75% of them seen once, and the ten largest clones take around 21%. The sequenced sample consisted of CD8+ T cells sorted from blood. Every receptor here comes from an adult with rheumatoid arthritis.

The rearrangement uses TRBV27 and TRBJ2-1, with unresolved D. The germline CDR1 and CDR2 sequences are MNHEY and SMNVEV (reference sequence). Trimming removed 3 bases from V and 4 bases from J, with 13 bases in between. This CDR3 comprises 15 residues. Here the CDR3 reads CASSLDGVTYNEQFF. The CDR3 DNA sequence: TGTGCCAGCAGTTTGGACGGTGTTACGTACAATGAGCAGTTCTTC.

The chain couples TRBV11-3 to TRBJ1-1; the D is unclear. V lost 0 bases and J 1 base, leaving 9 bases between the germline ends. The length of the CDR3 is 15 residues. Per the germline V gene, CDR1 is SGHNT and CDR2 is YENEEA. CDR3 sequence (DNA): TGTGCCAGCAGCTTAGAAGACGGCCGGAACACTGAAGCTTTCTTT. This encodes CASSLEDGRNTEAFF.

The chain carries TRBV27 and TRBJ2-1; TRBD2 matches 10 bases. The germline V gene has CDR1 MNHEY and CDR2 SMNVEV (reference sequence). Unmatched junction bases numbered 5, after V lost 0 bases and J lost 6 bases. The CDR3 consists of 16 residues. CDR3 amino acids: CASSLSSSGSLNEQFF. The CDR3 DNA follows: TGTGCCAGCAGTTTATCGTCTAGCGGGAGCCTCAATGAGCAGTTCTTC.

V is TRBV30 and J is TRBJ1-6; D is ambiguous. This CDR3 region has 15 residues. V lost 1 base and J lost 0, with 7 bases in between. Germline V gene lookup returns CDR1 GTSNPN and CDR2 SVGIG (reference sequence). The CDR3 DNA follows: TGTGCCTGGAGTGCCGAGGTCTCCTATAATTCACCCCTCCACTTT. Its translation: CAWSAEVSYNSPLHF. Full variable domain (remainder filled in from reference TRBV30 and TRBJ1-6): SQTIHQWPATLVQPVGSPLSLECTVEGTSNPNLYWYRQAAGRGLQLLFYSVGIGQISSEVPQNLSASRPQDRQFILSSKKLLLSDSGFYLCAWSAEVSYNSPLHFGNGTRLTVT.

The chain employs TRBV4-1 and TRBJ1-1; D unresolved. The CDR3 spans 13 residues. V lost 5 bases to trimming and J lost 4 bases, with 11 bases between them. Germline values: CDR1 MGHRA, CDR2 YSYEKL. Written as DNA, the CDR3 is TGCGCCAGCAGCGAGAAGACCCCCACTGAAGCTTTCTTT. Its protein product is CASSEKTPTEAFF.

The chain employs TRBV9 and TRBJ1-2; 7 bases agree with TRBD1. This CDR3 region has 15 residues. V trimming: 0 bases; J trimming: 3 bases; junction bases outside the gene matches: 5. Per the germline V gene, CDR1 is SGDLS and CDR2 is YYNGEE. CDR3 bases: TGTGCCAGCAGCGTAGTACAGGGGATCGACTATGGCTACACCTTC. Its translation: CASSVVQGIDYGYTF.

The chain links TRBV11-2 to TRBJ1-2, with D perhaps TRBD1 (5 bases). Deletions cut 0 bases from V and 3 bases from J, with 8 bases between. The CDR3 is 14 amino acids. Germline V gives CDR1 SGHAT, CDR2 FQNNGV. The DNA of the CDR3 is TGTGCCAGCAGCTTAGAGGGGGGTCACTATGGCTACACCTTC. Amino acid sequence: CASSLEGGHYGYTF. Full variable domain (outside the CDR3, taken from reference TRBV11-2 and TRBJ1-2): EAGVAQSPRYKIIEKRQSVAFWCNPISGHATLYWYQQILGQGPKLLIQFQNNGVVDDSQLPKDRFSAERLKGVDSTLKIQPAKLEDSAVYLCASSLEGGHYGYTFGSGTRLTVV.

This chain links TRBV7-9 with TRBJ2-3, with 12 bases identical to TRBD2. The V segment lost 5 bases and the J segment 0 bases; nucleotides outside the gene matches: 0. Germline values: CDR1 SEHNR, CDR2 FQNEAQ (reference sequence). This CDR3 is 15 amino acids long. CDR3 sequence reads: CASSGTSGSTDTQYF. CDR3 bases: TGTGCCAGCAGCGGGACTAGCGGGAGCACAGATACGCAGTATTTT.

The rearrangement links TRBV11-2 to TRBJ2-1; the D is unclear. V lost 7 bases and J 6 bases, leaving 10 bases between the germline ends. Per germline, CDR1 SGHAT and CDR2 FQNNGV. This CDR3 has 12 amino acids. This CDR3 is CASTSSVNEQFF. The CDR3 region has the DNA TGTGCCAGCACCTCATCGGTCAATGAGCAGTTCTTC.

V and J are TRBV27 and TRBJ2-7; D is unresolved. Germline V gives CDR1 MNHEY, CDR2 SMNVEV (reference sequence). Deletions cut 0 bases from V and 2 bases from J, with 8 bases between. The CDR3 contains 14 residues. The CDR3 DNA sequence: TGTGCCAGCAGTTTATCCTCGTTCCCCTACGAGCAGTACTTC. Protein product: CASSLSSFPYEQYF.

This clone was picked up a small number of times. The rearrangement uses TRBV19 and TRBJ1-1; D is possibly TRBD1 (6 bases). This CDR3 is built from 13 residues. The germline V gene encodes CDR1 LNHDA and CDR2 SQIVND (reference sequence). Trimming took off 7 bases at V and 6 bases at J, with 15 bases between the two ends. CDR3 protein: CASTGARIAEAFF. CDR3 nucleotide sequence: TGTGCCAGTACGGGGGCGAGGATTGCTGAAGCTTTCTTT.

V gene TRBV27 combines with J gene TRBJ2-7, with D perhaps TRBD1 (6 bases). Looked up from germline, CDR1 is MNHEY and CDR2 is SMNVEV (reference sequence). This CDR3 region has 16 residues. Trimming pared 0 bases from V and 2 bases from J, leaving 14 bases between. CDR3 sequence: CASSLSLGTHTYEQYF. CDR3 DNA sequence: TGTGCCAGCAGTTTATCTTTGGGGACACACACCTACGAGCAGTACTTC.

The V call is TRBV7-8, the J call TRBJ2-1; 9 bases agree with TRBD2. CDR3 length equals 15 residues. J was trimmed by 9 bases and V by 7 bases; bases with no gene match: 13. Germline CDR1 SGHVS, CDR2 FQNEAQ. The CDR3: CASNYPREGRAEQFF. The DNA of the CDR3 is TGTGCCAGCAACTACCCGCGGGAGGGCCGTGCTGAGCAGTTCTTC.

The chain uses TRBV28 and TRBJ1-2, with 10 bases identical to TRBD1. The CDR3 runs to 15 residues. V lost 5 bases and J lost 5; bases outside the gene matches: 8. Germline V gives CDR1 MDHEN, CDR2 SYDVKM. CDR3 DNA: TGTGCCAGCAGTCCCCGGGACAGGGGACGGTATGGCTACACCTTC. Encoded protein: CASSPRDRGRYGYTF.

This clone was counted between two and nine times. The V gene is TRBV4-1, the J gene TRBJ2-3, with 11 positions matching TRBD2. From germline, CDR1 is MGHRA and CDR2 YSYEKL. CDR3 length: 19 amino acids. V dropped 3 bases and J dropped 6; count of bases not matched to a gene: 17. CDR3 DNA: TGCGCCAGCAGCCATCAACTATTTTTAGCGGGAGGGAATACGGATACGCAGTATTTT. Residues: CASSHQLFLAGGNTDTQYF.

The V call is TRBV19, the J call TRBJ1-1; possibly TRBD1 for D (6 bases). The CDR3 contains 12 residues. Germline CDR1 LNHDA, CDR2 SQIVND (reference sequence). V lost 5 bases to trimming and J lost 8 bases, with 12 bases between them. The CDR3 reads CASSASGGEAFF. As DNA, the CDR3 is TGTGCCAGTAGTGCCTCGGGGGGCGAAGCTTTCTTT. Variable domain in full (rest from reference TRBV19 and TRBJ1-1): DGGITQSPKYLFRKEGQNVTLSCEQNLNHDAMYWYRQDPGQGLRLIYYSQIVNDFQKGDIAEGYSVSREKKESFPLTVTSAQKNPTAFYLCASSASGGEAFFGQGTRLTVV.

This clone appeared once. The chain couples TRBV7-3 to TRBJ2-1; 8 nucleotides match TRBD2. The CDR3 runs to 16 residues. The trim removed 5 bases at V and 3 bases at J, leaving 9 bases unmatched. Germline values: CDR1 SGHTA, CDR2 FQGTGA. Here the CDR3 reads CASSGKPGLDYNEQFF. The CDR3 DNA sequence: TGTGCCAGCAGCGGGAAACCGGGACTAGACTACAATGAGCAGTTCTTC.

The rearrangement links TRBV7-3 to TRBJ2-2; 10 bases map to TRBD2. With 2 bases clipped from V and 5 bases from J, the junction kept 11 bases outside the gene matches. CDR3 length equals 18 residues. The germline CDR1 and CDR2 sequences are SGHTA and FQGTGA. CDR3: CASSLLAGALGGTGELFF. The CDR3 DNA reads TGTGCCAGCAGCTTACTAGCGGGAGCGCTCGGGGGGACCGGGGAGCTGTTTTTT.